This record covers a single T cell receptor beta chain. Germline values: CDR1 SNHLY, CDR2 FYNNEI. After removal of 2 bases from V and 4 bases from J, the junction contained 6 bases not matched to a gene. The CDR3 contains 15 residues. This entry comes from a study of cytomegalovirus exposure and HLA in healthy donors. In the PCR, 60 Vbeta and 13 Jbeta primers were used. Only in-frame clones appear in the TCRdb table, and some are missing; sequencing was by immunoSEQ multiplex PCR. The sample includes 140,000 to 150,000 clones, around 80% of them seen just once. The J gene is TRBJ2-3, the V gene TRBV2; TRBD1 matches at 7 bases. The specimen was PBMCs. The TCR sequence derives from a female donor in good health and CMV-seronegative. CDR3 bases: TGTGCCAGCAGTGAATTGACAGGGAAGGCAGATACGCAGTATTTT. It specifies CASSELTGKADTQYF.